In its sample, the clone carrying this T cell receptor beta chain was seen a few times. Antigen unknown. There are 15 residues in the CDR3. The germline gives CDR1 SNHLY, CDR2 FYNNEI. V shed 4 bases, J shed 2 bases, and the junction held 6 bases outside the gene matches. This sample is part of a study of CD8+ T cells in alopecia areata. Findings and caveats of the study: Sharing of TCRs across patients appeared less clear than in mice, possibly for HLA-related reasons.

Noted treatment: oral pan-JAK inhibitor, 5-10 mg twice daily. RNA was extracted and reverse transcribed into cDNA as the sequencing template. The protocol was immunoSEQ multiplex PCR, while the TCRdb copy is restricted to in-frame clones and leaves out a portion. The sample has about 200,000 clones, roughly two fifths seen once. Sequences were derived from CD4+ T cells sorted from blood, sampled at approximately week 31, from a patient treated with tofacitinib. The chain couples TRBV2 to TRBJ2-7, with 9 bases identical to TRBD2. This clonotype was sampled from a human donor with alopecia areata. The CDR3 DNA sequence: TGTGCCAGCAGTGTCTTAGCGGGAGTCACCTACGAGCAGTACTTC. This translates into CASSVLAGVTYEQYF.